Described below is a single T cell receptor (beta chain) sequence and its context. The sample comes from a study of blood T cell repertoires in COVID-19. Losses at the gene ends were 5 bases for V and 7 bases for J; bases not matched to a gene: 4. CDR1 is SGHAT, CDR2 FQNNGV, per germline. CDR3 length: 12 amino acids. Assignment of participants to cohorts was predicated upon participant-reported clinical history. Some clones are missing from TCRdb's copy, which holds only in-frame ones; the method was immunoSEQ multiplex PCR. This sample carries 170,000 or so clones, roughly 88% of them seen once, and the ten largest clones take approximately 9%.

The sample was PBMCs or T cells enriched from blood (not recorded which). This TCR derives from a woman between 18 and 29 years old who had recovered from COVID-19. The chain is built from TRBV11-2 and TRBJ1-2; TRBD1 matches at 7 bases. CDR3 sequence (DNA): TGTGCCAGCAGCGAGGGGGCGGTTGGCTACACCTTC. Translating it yields CASSEGAVGYTF.